What follows are 18 T cell receptor beta chains derived from one specimen sequenced in a study of glioma-infiltrating T cells (dated by TCRdb to 2016 to 2017). The instrument was an Illumina MiSeq. TCR alpha and beta CDR3 regions were amplified with the iRepertoire nested amplicon-rescue multiplex PCR (arm-PCR) platform from RNA. Through fastp at Q25 and MiXCR, TCRdb rebuilt clones from the public reads, retaining in-frame beta chains. Rows are combined by CDR3 protein, so each entry shows the most common genes and DNA. This sample is represented by roughly 100,000 distinct CDR3 sequences; roughly 37% of them were singletons. Around two fifths of the sample belongs to the ten largest clones. The sequencing input was glioma tissue, nonneoplastic brain tissue, or PBMCs (not recorded which). Source of these receptors: a human donor with low-grade glioma or glioblastoma, undergoing nonglioma brain surgery, or in good health (not recorded which).

This clonotype was counted many times. This chain links TRBV29-1 with TRBJ1-5; D not resolved. Trimming cost V 3 bases and J 6 bases, with 12 bases left between them. CDR1 and CDR2 from the germline V gene are SQVTM and ANQGSEA. The CDR3 is made up of 13 amino acids. The DNA for the CDR3 is TGCAGCGTTGACCCGGGAATGGGTCAGCCCCAGCATTTT. Protein sequence: CSVDPGMGQPQHF. The whole variable domain, remainder taken from reference TRBV29-1 and TRBJ1-5, is SAVISQKPSRDICQRGTSLTIQCQVDSQVTMMFWYRQQPGQSLTLIATANQGSEATYESGFVIDKFPISRPNLTFSTLTVSNMSPEDSSIYLCSVDPGMGQPQHFGDGTRLSIL.

Many counts were recorded for this clonotype. The chain couples TRBV7-2 to TRBJ2-7; 10 nucleotides align to TRBD2. The J segment lost 2 bases and the V segment lost 5 bases, leaving 6 bases of the junction unmatched. Germline-derived CDR1 and CDR2 are SGHTA and FQGNSA. The CDR3 has 15 residues. The DNA for the CDR3 is TGTGCCAGCAGCCCGTCAGCGGGGGGGCCCTACGAGCAGTACTTC. Translation: CASSPSAGGPYEQYF.

This clonotype showed up many times. The chain is built from TRBV27 and TRBJ1-5; D is unresolved. With 5 bases removed from V and 5 bases from J, the gap between germline ends came to 10 bases. The V gene's germline CDR1 is MNHEY and CDR2 SMNVEV (reference sequence). The CDR3 extends over 13 amino acids. This CDR3 reads CASSPSKDQPQHF. The CDR3 DNA is TGTGCCAGCAGTCCTAGTAAAGATCAGCCCCAGCATTTT.

This clonotype came up once. This rearrangement joins TRBV6-6 to TRBJ2-7; D may be TRBD1 or TRBD2 (5 bases each). CDR1 is MNHNY and CDR2 is SVGAGI in the germline V gene (reference sequence). V lost 2 bases to trimming and J lost 6 bases, with 8 bases between them. This CDR3 comprises 12 residues. CDR3 DNA: TGTGCCAGCAGTTACCGGGGCGGCGAGCAGTACTTC. It translates to CASSYRGGEQYF.

This clonotype appeared many times. The gene calls are TRBV7-2 and TRBJ1-2; TRBD1 matches at 11 bases. V shed 3 bases, J shed 6 bases, and the junction held 9 bases outside the gene matches. The V gene's germline CDR1 is SGHTA and CDR2 FQGNSA. This CDR3 region has 16 residues. CDR3 sequence (DNA): TGTGCCAGCAGCTTCGGGACAGGGGGGTCAATGGATGGCTACACCTTC. Its translation is CASSFGTGGSMDGYTF.

Concerning this clonotype: A clone one base away is much larger, so this may be a read error. V usage is TRBV19 and J usage is TRBJ2-2, with D maybe TRBD2 (6 bases). CDR1 is LNHDA and CDR2 is SQIVND in the germline V gene (reference sequence). The CDR3 has 16 residues. As DNA, the CDR3 is TGTGCCAGTAGAGGCAACTGGGCGGGGAACACCGGGGAGCTGCTTTTT. This gives the protein CASRGNWAGNTGELLF. Supplemented by reference TRBV19 and TRBJ2-2, the full variable domain reads DGGITQSPKYLFRKEGQNVTLSCEQNLNHDAMYWYRQDPGQGLRLIYYSQIVNDFQKGDIAEGYSVSREKKESFPLTVTSAQKNPTAFYLCASRGNWAGNTGELLFGEGSRLTVL.

This clonotype was observed many times. V is TRBV7-9 and J is TRBJ1-1, with D unresolved. There are 14 residues in the CDR3. V was cut by 1 base and J by 2 bases, with 8 bases left in between. Per germline, CDR1 SEHNR and CDR2 FQNEAQ (reference sequence). The CDR3 loop reads CASSLVGPNTEAFF. The CDR3 DNA is TGTGCCAGCAGCTTAGTGGGCCCTAACACTGAAGCTTTCTTT.

A note on this clonotype: A much bigger clone sits one base away, suggesting this may be a read error. The chain uses TRBV9 and TRBJ1-5; 8 bases align to TRBD1. The CDR3 extends over 16 amino acids. Germline V gene lookup returns CDR1 SGDLS and CDR2 YYNGEE. CDR3 in amino acids: CDSSVGGTGSDQPQHF. Here the CDR3 DNA reads TGTGACAGCAGCGTAGGGGGGACAGGTTCCGATCAGCCCCAGCATTTT. Together with reference TRBV9 and TRBJ1-5, the CDR3 gives the full variable domain: DSGVTQTPKHLITATGQRVTLRCSPRSGDLSVYWYQQSLDQGLQFLIQYYNGEERAKGNILERFSAQQFPDLHSELNLSSLELGDSALYFCDSSVGGTGSDQPQHFGDGTRLSIL.

Comments on this clonotype: A read error may explain this, as a much larger clone is one base away. V is TRBV11-2 and J is TRBJ2-5; D perhaps matches TRBD1 (5 bases). Germline V gives CDR1 SGHAT, CDR2 FQNNGV. V was shortened by 0 bases and J by 9 bases, with 17 bases between the two germline ends. The CDR3 spans 15 residues. CDR3 region: CASSLDPGSEGAQYF. CDR3 bases: TGTGCCAGCAGCTTAGATCCAGGGTCGGAAGGGGCCCAGTACTTC.

This clonotype was recorded once. The chain has TRBV6-6 and TRBJ1-6; the match to TRBD1 covers 8 bases. V gave up 6 bases and J gave up 7 bases; unmatched junction bases: 8. The CDR3 runs to 15 residues. Germline V CDR1 and CDR2: MNHNY, SVGAGI (reference sequence). The CDR3 region has the DNA TGTGCCAGCAGGGCAGGACAGGGAGGCAATTCACCCCTCCACTTT. Encoded protein: CASRAGQGGNSPLHF.

This chain connects TRBV5-1 to TRBJ2-5; D gene uncertain. The CDR3 extends over 15 amino acids. Trimming left V 2 bases short and J 5 bases short, with 16 bases between. The germline V gene has CDR1 SGHRS and CDR2 YFSETQ. The CDR3 protein is CASSLFGDARETQYF. CDR3 DNA sequence: TGCGCCAGCAGCTTATTCGGCGATGCTCGGGAGACCCAGTACTTC.

The chain has TRBV20-1 and TRBJ1-1; 7 positions match TRBD1. Per the germline V gene, CDR1 is DFQATT and CDR2 is SNEGSKA (reference sequence). Germline trimming cut 3 bases from V and 1 base from J; bases unmatched to any gene: 2. The CDR3 length is 13 residues. The CDR3 sequence is CSAREGANTEAFF. CDR3 nucleotide sequence: TGCAGTGCTAGGGAGGGGGCGAACACTGAAGCTTTCTTT.

The table lists this clonotype with a count of one. Possible read error: a much larger clone is one base away. This rearrangement joins TRBV9 to TRBJ1-2, with D possibly TRBD1 on 5 matching bases. The CDR3 is made up of 14 amino acids. Trimming stripped 4 bases from V and 4 bases from J, with 14 bases between. CDR1 and CDR2 from the germline V gene are SGDLS and YYNGEE. CDR3 bases: TGTGCCAGCAGCCCCAGGGTTCCCAGCTATGGCTACACCTTC. Amino acids: CASSPRVPSYGYTF.

This clonotype was counted at least ten times. The chain is built from TRBV6-2 or TRBV6-3 and TRBJ2-7; tentative D call: TRBD1 (6 bases). Trimming stripped 0 bases from V and 0 bases from J, with 15 bases between. Germline V gene lookup returns CDR1 MNHEY and CDR2 SVGEGT. The CDR3 sequence is 17 residues long. CDR3 protein: CASSYSTQGFDSYEQYF. The CDR3 DNA sequence: TGTGCCAGCAGTTACTCGACACAGGGATTCGACTCCTACGAGCAGTACTTC.

The V call is TRBV4-1, the J call TRBJ2-1; D uncertain. V lost 3 bases, J lost 10 bases, and 16 bases lay in between. This CDR3 contains 14 residues. Germline CDR1 reads MGHRA; CDR2 reads YSYEKL. CDR3 DNA: TGCGCCAGCAGCCAGACCGGTATCCCCAACGAGCAGTTCTTC. Protein: CASSQTGIPNEQFF.

The sample holds many counts of this clonotype. The chain uses TRBV7-2 and TRBJ1-3; D unresolved. The CDR3 runs 15 residues. Trimming removed 0 bases from V and 0 bases from J, with 6 bases in between. Germline assignment: CDR1 SGHTA and CDR2 FQGNSA. This chain's CDR3 is CASSLASSSGNTIYF. The CDR3 DNA is TGTGCCAGCAGCTTAGCGTCCAGCTCTGGAAACACCATATATTTT. The whole variable domain, remainder taken from reference TRBV7-2 and TRBJ1-3, is GAGVSQSPSNKVTEKGKDVELRCDPISGHTALYWYRQSLGQGLEFLIYFQGNSAPDKSGLPSDRFSAERTGGSVSTLTIQRTQQEDSAVYLCASSLASSSGNTIYFGEGSWLTVV.

For this clonotype: Possible read error: a much larger clone is one base away. This chain connects TRBV5-4 to TRBJ2-2, with 10 bases that match TRBD2. The J segment lost 6 bases and the V segment lost 0 bases, leaving 2 bases of the junction unmatched. The CDR3 contains 15 residues. Per germline, CDR1 SGHNT and CDR2 YYREEE (reference sequence). DNA for the CDR3: TGTGCCAGCAGCTTGGCTAGCGGGAGAGCCGGGGAGCTGTTTTTT. This translates into CASSLASGRAGELFF.

This clonotype was seen a single time. The junction does not match germline at one end; this may be a read error. The chain joins TRBV10-3 to TRBJ2-3, with TRBD2 identical over 8 bases. Germline V gene sequence: CDR1 ENHRY, CDR2 SYGVKD. This CDR3 spans 15 amino acids. The CDR3 sequence is CATDGRGQGKDKQYF. The CDR3 DNA reads as TGTGCCACCGACGGGAGGGGACAAGGCAAAGATAAGCAGTATTTT.